A selection of T cell receptor beta chains follows, all from one sample in a study of blood T cell repertoires in COVID-19. Libraries were prepared by immunoSEQ multiplex PCR; TCRdb keeps only in-frame clonotypes and omits some of them. The sample yields about 26,000 clones, roughly 66% seen once. Sequencing was carried out using peripheral blood. These receptors were taken from a man in his 60s with active or convalescent COVID-19. The CDR3 runs from the conserved cysteine through the conserved F or W. D genes are given only for firm matches. Rows give clone size only sometimes, using once, few, many, or a class for an expanded clone.

V	J	size	D	CDR3	DNA
TRBV2	TRBJ2-2	NA	TRBD2	CASRTSGWNTGELFF	TGTGCCAGCAGAACTAGCGGGTGGAACACCGGGGAGCTGTTTTTT
TRBV5-6	TRBJ1-4	few	NA	CASSWRTAPNEKLFF	TGTGCCAGCAGCTGGAGGACAGCTCCTAATGAAAAACTGTTTTTT
TRBV25-1	TRBJ1-4	few	TRBD1	CASSIGTGVFGEKLFF	TGTGCCAGCAGTATTGGGACAGGGGTGTTTGGGGAAAAACTGTTTTTT
TRBV7-9	TRBJ1-1	NA	NA	CASSLVRGGANTEAFF	TGTGCCAGCAGCTTAGTCCGGGGAGGGGCGAACACTGAAGCTTTCTTT
TRBV2	TRBJ1-1	NA	NA	CASRTGNTEAFF	TGTGCCAGCCGTACGGGAAACACTGAAGCTTTCTTT
TRBV19	TRBJ2-7	NA	NA	CASSRGREGDEQYF	TGTGCCAGTAGTAGGGGGCGAGAGGGGGACGAGCAGTACTTC
TRBV5-1	TRBJ2-7	NA	TRBD1	CASSLATGTGEREQYF	TGCGCCAGCAGCTTGGCCACCGGGACAGGGGAACGCGAGCAGTACTTC
TRBV4-1	TRBJ1-1	NA	NA	CASSQGDGNTEAFF	TGCGCCAGCAGCCAGGGAGACGGGAACACTGAAGCTTTCTTT
TRBV11-2	TRBJ2-7	NA	TRBD1	CASSPVARTGDYEQYF	TGTGCCAGCAGCCCTGTAGCCAGGACAGGGGACTACGAGCAGTACTTC
TRBV7-2	TRBJ2-3	NA	NA	CASSLVGRGDTQYF	TGTGCCAGCAGCTTAGTCGGGCGGGGAGATACGCAGTATTTT
TRBV9	TRBJ1-1	few	NA	CASSATRFTEAFF	TGTGCCAGCAGCGCAACCAGATTCACTGAAGCTTTCTTT
TRBV2	TRBJ1-1	few	NA	CASRREMNTEAFF	TGTGCCAGCAGAAGGGAGATGAACACTGAAGCTTTCTTT